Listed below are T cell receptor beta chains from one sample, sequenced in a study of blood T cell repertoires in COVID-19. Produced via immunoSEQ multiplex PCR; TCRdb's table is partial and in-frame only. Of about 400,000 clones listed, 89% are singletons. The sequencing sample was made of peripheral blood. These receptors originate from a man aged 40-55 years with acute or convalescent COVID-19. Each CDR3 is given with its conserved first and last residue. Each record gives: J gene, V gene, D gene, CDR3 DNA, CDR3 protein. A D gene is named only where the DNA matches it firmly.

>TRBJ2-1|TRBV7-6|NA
TGTGCCAGCAGCTTAGTAGCCGGCAGTTACAATGAGCAGTTCTTC
CASSLVAGSYNEQFF
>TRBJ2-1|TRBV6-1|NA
TGTGCCAGCAGTGAAGCATATCAGGACAAAGTATACAATGAGCAGTTCTTC
CASSEAYQDKVYNEQFF
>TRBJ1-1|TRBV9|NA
TGTGCCAGCAGCGTAGCCCGCGGGACCCCGGGCGTGAGCACTGAAGCTTTCTTT
CASSVARGTPGVSTEAFF
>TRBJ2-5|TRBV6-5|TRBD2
TGTGCCAGCAGTTCAAATCTAGCGGGGGGAGCCCTTGCCCAGTACTTC
CASSSNLAGGALAQYF
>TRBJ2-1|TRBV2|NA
TGTGCCAGCAGTGAAGGACAGGGAGGACTCTTC
CASSEGQGGLF
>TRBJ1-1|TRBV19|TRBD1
TGTGCCAGTAGTCGCGGAAGGCCAGGGGGGATGAACACTGAAGCTTTCTTT
CASSRGRPGGMNTEAFF
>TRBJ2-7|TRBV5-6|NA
TGTGCCAGCAGCTTGGGCCACAGGACCTACGAGCAGTACTTC
CASSLGHRTYEQYF
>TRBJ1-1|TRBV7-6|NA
TGTGCCAGCAGCTTAGTTCCAGGGAAAGCTACTGAAGCTTTCTTT
CASSLVPGKATEAFF
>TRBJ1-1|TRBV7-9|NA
TGTGCCAGCAGCTTAATACCTAGTTCCACTGAAGCTTTCTTT
CASSLIPSSTEAFF
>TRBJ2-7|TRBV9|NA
TGTGCCAGCAGCGCGGCGGGTGCGGCGCCCTACGAGCAGTACTTC
CASSAAGAAPYEQYF
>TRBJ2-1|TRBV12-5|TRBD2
TGTGCTAGTGGTTTGGTATCTGGGGGACTAGCCCATAAGGGCGGCTACAATGAGCAGTTCTTC
CASGLVSGGLAHKGGYNEQFF
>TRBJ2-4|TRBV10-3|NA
TGTGCCATCAGTGAGTCGGGCAGAATAGCCAAAAACATTCAGTACTTC
CAISESGRIAKNIQYF
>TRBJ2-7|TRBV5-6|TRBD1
TGTGCCAGCAGCTTCGGGACAGGGGTCTACGAGCAGTACTTC
CASSFGTGVYEQYF